The following is a T cell receptor beta chain sequence with its context. The CDR3 covers 11 residues. Trimming took off 11 bases at V and 5 bases at J, with 12 bases between the two ends. The germline gives CDR1 ENHRY, CDR2 SYGVKD. This record belongs to a study of shared clonotypes between healthy human individuals. Clones were read by immunoSEQ multiplex PCR, and TCRdb kept only the in-frame ones, dropping some. This table has hundreds of thousands of clones, more than 75% appearing once. J is TRBJ1-1 and V is TRBV10-3; D gene ambiguous. The sequenced sample was PBMCs. This TCR was sampled from a woman aged 35 to 49 in good health. Some clones in this sample may be carry-over from other donors' samples. In DNA, the CDR3 is TGTGCCGTCGGGCGCGGGACTGAAGCTTTCTTT. Translating gives CAVGRGTEAFF.